The sequence of this T cell receptor (beta chain) was determined in a study of T cells after yellow fever vaccination. Points from the study as a whole: Just a small share of clonotypes turned up in the CD4 compartment as well as the CD8 compartment. FACS-sorted repertoires might harbor abundant contaminating clonotypes from the bulk population.

As regards this clonotype: Its target is unknown.

The CDR3 spans 17 residues. V lost 4 bases and J lost 0; bases outside the gene matches: 8. Per germline, CDR1 PRHDT and CDR2 FYEKMQ (reference sequence). Making TCR cDNA involved 5'RACE template switching, which added UMIs and a universal primer site. TCRdb analysed the 5' RACE reads with MiXCR anew, one entry per CDR3 protein. The profile covers roughly 190,000 distinct CDR3 sequences, with approximately 10% appearing a single time and roughly a third taken by the ten largest. The TCR was taken from a man aged 18 to 30 who received the YFV17D yellow fever vaccine. The J gene is TRBJ2-5, the V gene TRBV13; TRBD2 matches at 10 bases. The sample here was CD8+ T cells sorted from PBMCs, taken 15 days after the yellow fever booster vaccination. The CDR3 nucleotides are TGTGCCAGCAGCTGGGGCCTAGCGGGGGTGAACCAAGAGACCCAGTACTTC. It encodes CASSWGLAGVNQETQYF. Full variable domain (outside the CDR3, taken from reference TRBV13 and TRBJ2-5): AAGVIQSPRHLIKEKRETATLKCYPIPRHDTVYWYQQGPGQDPQFLISFYEKMQSDKGSIPDRFSAQQFSDYHSELNMSSLELGDSALYFCASSWGLAGVNQETQYFGPGTRLLVL.